This entry describes one T cell receptor (beta chain). The sample's time point: 2015-2016 season, 7 days after influenza vaccination. From germline, CDR1 is SGHNT and CDR2 YYREEE (reference sequence). The CDR3 totals 14 residues. V dropped 3 bases and J dropped 6 bases, with 10 bases sitting between them. This sample was included in a study of follicular helper T cells after annual influenza vaccination. Some clones are missing from TCRdb's copy, which holds only in-frame ones; the method was immunoSEQ multiplex PCR. The profile shows about 10,000 clones, over 80% of them singletons. The chain has TRBV5-4 and TRBJ1-6; TRBD1 might be the D (6 bases). Sequencing used CXCR5- memory CD4+ T cells sorted from blood, obtained 7 days after influenza vaccination. The clonotype originates from an adult who received the influenza vaccine. The CDR3 nucleotides are TGTGCCAGCAGCTCAGACAGGCTTAATTCACCCCTCCACTTT. This codes for CASSSDRLNSPLHF.